The source of this T cell receptor (beta chain) is a study of cytomegalovirus exposure and HLA in healthy donors. Germline lookup yields CDR1 SGHRS and CDR2 YFSETQ. V lost 0 bases, J lost 1 base, and 9 bases lay in between. The CDR3 has 15 residues. It was with 60 Vbeta and 13 Jbeta primers that the PCR ran. Profiled with immunoSEQ multiplex PCR; TCRdb holds only in-frame clones, not every one. Of 110,000 or so clones detected, over 70% appear once; the ten largest clones hold around 4.3%. Regarding the study as a whole: Immune exposure information available was restricted to CMV serostatus. There were over 150 TCR beta chains listed as cytomegalovirus-associated. Common viral pathogens seemed, in a later analysis, to connect with several of the most significant clusters.

Comment on this clone: What it binds is unknown.

V is TRBV5-1 and J is TRBJ2-3, with D possibly being TRBD2 (6 bases). The source of this sequence is a woman aged 40 to 50 in good health and CMV-seropositive. The source material was PBMCs. The CDR3: CASSLGSGGTDTQYF. The CDR3 bases are TGCGCCAGCAGCTTGGGTAGCGGAGGCACAGATACGCAGTATTTT. Full variable domain (remainder filled in from reference TRBV5-1 and TRBJ2-3): KAGVTQTPRYLIKTRGQQVTLSCSPISGHRSVSWYQQTPGQGLQFLFEYFSETQRNKGNFPGRFSGRQFSNSRSEMNVSTLELGDSALYLCASSLGSGGTDTQYFGPGTRLTVL.